The entry that follows covers one TCR beta chain sequence. The antigen is undetermined. TCRdb keeps only in-frame clones here, not all; method: immunoSEQ multiplex PCR. The sample includes about 190,000 clones, around 84% of them seen just once. This sample is drawn from a study of cytomegalovirus exposure and HLA in healthy donors. Notes on the study in general: Per published reports, the classifier diagnosed cytomegalovirus status with high specificity and sensitivity. The authors enumerated over 150 TCR beta chains as linked to cytomegalovirus. CMV antigen specificity was confirmed in vitro for a few CMV-associated chains.

The origin of this receptor is a man younger than 35 in good health and CMV-seropositive. The sample consisted of PBMCs.

This CDR3 is CASSPRTGDNEQFF. In DNA form, the CDR3 reads TGTGCCAGCTCACCCAGGACAGGGGACAATGAGCAGTTCTTC. V gene TRBV18 combines with J gene TRBJ2-1; the match to TRBD1 covers 9 bases. The CDR3 extends over 14 amino acids. Germline V gene lookup returns CDR1 KGHSH and CDR2 LQKENI. V lost 3 bases and J lost 5; bases outside the gene matches: 2.